A single T cell receptor delta chain is shown here with its context. Its matching antigen is unknown. TCRdb shows a much larger clone's protein in place of this DNA's translation, and the two differ at residue 19, likely through a read error; the protein shown is translated from the DNA. TCRdb reran clone calling via CATT on the multiplex PCR reads. The table records tens of thousands of delta-chain clones, less than 1% of them present only once. Gammadelta T cells were flow-sorted from PBMC into Vgamma9/Vdelta2+ and Vdelta2-negative populations for bulk analysis. The sample is drawn from a study of γδ T cells in repeated Plasmodium falciparum infection. Looking at the study overall: Malian children with intense seasonal malaria exposure were compared with matched Australian children. Findings of the study overall: Vdelta2-negative gammadelta repertoires appeared less diverse and less shared in Malian than Australian children.

The germline V gene has CDR1 TSWWSYY and CDR2 QGS. Trimming removed 3 bases at V and 4 bases at J, with 42 bases between. There are 24 residues in the CDR3. The chain joins TRDV1 to TRDJ1, with D perhaps given as TRDD2 or TRDD3 (9 bases each). The receptor's source is a pool of human donors (malaria-infected and uninfected, not separated). The source material was gamma-delta T cells from blood. The CDR3: CALGDALPSYQVLGDFGYIDKLIF. DNA of the CDR3: TGTGCTCTTGGGGATGCGCTTCCTTCCTACCAGGTACTGGGGGACTTCGGGTACATCGATAAACTCATCTTT.